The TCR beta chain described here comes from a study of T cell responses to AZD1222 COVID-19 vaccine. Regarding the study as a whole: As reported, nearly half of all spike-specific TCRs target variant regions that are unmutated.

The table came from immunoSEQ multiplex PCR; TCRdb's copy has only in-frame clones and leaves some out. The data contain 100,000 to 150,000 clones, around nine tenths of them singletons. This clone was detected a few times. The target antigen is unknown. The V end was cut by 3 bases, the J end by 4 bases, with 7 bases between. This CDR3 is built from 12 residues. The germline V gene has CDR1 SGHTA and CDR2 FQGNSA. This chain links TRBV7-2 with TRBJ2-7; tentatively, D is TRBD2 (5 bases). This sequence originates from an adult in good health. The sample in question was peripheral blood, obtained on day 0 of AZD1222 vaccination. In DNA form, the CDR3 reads TGTGCCAGCAGCTTTCGGGAATACGAGCAGTACTTC. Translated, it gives CASSFREYEQYF.